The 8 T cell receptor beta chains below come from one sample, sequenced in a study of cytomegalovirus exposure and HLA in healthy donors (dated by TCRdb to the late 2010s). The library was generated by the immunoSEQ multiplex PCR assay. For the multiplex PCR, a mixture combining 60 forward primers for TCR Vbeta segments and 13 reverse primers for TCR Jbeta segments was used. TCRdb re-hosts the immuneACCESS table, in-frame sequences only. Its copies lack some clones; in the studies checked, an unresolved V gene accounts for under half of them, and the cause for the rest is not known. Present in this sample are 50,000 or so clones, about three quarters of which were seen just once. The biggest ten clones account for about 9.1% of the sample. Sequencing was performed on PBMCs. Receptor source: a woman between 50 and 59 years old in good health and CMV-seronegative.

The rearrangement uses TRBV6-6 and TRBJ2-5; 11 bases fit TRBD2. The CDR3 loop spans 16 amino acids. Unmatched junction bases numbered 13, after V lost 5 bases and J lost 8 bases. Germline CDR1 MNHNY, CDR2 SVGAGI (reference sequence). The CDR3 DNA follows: TGTGCCAGCAGTACTTCCGGGACTAGCGGCCCGGAAACCCAGTACTTC. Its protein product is CASSTSGTSGPETQYF.

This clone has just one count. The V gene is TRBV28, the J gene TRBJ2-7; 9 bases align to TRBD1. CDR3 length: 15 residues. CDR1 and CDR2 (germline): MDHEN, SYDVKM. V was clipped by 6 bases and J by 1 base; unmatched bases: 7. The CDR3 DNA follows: TGTGCCAGCAGCTCCTCCGGGACAGGGTCCTACGAGCAGTACTTC. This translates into CASSSSGTGSYEQYF.

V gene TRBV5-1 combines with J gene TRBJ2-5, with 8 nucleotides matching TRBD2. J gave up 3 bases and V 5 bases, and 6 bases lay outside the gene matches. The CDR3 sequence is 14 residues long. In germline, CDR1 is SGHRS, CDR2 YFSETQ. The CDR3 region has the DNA TGCGCCAGCAGGAGGGGGACTAGTGAAGAGACCCAGTACTTC. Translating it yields CASRRGTSEETQYF.

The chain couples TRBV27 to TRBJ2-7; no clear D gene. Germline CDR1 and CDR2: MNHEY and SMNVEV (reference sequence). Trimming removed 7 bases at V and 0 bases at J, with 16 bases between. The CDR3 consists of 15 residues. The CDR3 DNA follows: TGTGCCAGCAAGTCCGGTACCCTTAGCTCCTACGAGCAGTACTTC. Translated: CASKSGTLSSYEQYF.

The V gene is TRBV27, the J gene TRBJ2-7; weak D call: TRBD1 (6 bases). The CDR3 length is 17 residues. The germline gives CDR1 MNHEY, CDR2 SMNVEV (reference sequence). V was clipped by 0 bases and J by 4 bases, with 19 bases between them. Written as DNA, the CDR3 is TGTGCCAGCAGTTTATCGTGGGGGCGGCACGGTGATTACGAGCAGTACTTC. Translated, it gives CASSLSWGRHGDYEQYF.

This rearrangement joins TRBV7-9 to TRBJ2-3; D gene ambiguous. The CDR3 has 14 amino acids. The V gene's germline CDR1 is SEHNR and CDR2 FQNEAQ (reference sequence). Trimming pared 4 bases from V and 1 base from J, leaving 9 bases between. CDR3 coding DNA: TGTGCCAGCAGCTCCAGAGGCGGCACAGATACGCAGTATTTT. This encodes CASSSRGGTDTQYF.

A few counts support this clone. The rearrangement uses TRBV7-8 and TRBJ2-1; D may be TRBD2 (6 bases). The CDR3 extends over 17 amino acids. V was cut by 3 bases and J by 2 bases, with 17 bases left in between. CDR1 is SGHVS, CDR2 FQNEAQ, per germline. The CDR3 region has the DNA TGTGCCAGCAGCTTGGGTGGGGCGGGGAGCGCCTACAATGAGCAGTTCTTC. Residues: CASSLGGAGSAYNEQFF. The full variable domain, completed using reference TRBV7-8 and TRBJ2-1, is GAGVSQSPRYKVAKRGQDVALRCDPISGHVSLFWYQQALGQGPEFLTYFQNEAQLDKSGLPSDRFFAERPEGSVSTLKIQRTQQEDSAVYLCASSLGGAGSAYNEQFFGPGTRLTVL.

The CDR3 region has the DNA TGTGCCAGCGATACCCTAAAACAAGGGGGCGAAAAACTGTTTTTT. It encodes CASDTLKQGGEKLFF. The chain combines TRBV28 with TRBJ1-4; 7 nucleotides match TRBD1. Per the germline V gene, CDR1 is MDHEN and CDR2 is SYDVKM. With V trimmed by 8 bases and J by 8 bases, 14 bases remained unmatched. There are 15 residues in the CDR3.